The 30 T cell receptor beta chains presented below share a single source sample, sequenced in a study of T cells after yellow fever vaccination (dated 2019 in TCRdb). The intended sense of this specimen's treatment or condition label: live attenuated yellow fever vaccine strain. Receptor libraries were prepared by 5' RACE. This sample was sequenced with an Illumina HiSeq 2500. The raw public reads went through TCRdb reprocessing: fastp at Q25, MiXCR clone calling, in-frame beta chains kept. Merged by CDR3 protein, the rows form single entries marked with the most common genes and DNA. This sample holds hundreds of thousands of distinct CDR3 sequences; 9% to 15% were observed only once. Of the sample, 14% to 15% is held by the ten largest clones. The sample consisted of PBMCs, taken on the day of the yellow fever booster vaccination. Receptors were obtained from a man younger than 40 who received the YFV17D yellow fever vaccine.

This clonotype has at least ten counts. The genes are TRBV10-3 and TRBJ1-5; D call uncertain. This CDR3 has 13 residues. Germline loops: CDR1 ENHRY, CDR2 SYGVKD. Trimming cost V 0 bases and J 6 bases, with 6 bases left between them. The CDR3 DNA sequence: TGTGCCATCAGTGAGTCGATGGGTCAGCCCCAGCATTTT. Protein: CAISESMGQPQHF.

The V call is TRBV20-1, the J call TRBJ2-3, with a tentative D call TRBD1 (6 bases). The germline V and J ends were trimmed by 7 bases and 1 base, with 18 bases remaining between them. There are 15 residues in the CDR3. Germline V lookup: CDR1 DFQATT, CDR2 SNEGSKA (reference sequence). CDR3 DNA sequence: TGCAGTGTCTCCACTACAGGGATCGGCACAGATACGCAGTATTTT. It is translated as CSVSTTGIGTDTQYF.

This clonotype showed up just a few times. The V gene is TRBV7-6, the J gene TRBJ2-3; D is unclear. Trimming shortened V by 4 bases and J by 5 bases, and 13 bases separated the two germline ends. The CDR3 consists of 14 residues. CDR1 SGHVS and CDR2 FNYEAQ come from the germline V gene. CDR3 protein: CASSYNLVQDTQYF. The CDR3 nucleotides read TGTGCCAGCAGCTACAATTTGGTTCAAGATACGCAGTATTTT.

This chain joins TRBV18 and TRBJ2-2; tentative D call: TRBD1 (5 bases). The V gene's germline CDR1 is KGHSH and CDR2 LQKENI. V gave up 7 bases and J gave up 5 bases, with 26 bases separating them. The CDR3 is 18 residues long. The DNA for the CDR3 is TGTGCCAGCTACACCGGCCGAGACAGCGCCGCTCCTACCGGGGAGCTGTTTTTT. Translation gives CASYTGRDSAAPTGELFF.

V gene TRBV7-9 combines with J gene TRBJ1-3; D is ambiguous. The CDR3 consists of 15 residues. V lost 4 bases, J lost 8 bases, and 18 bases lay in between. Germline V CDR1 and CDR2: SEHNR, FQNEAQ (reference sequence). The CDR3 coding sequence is TGTGCCAGCAGCTCTGCGGCCTCAGTCGGTGACACCATATATTTT. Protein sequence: CASSSAASVGDTIYF.

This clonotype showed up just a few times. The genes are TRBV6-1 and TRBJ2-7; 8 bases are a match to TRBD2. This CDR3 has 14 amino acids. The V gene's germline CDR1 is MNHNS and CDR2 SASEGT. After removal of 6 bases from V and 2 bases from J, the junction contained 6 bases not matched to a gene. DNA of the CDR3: TGTGCCAGCAGGTCCACTAGCGGTCCCTACGAGCAGTACTTC. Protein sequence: CASRSTSGPYEQYF.

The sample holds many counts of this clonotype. The CDR3 loop is CASSLGEYEQFF. CDR3 coding DNA: TGCGCCAGCAGCTTGGGAGAGTACGAGCAGTTCTTC. The chain is built from TRBV5-1 and TRBJ2-1, with D unresolved. Trimming shortened V by 0 bases and J by 10 bases, and 8 bases separated the two germline ends. This CDR3 has 12 amino acids. Germline CDR1 reads SGHRS; CDR2 reads YFSETQ.

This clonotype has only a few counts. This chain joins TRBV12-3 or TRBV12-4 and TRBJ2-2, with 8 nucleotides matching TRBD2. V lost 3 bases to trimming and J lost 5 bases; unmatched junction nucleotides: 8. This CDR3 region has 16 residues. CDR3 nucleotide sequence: TGTGCCAGCAGTTTCTTGGGGACTAGATATACCGGGGAGCTGTTTTTT. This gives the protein CASSFLGTRYTGELFF.

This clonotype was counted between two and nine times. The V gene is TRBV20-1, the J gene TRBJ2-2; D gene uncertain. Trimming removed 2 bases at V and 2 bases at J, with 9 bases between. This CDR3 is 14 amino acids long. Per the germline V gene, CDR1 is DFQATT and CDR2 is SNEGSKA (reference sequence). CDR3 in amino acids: CSARRPGNTGELFF. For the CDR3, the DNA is TGCAGTGCTAGACGGCCCGGTAACACCGGGGAGCTGTTTTTT.

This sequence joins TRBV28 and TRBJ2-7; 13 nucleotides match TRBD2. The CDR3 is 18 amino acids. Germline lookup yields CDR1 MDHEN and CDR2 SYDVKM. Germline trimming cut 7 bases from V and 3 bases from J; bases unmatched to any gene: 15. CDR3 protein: CASTSQTSGGPVHYEQYF. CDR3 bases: TGTGCCAGCACTAGCCAGACTAGCGGGGGGCCGGTACACTACGAGCAGTACTTC.

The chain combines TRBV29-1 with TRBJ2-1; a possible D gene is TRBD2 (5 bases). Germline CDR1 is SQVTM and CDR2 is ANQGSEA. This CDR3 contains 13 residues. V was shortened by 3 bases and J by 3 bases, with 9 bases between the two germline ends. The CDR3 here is CSVDDGNYNEQFF. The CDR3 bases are TGCAGCGTTGATGACGGGAACTACAATGAGCAGTTCTTC.

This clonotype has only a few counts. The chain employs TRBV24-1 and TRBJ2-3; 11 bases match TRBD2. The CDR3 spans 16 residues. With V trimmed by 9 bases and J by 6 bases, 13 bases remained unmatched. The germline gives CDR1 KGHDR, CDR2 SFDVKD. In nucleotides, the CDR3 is TGTGCCACCGCGGGGAGACTAGCGGGACTTGAGGATACGCAGTATTTT. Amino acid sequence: CATAGRLAGLEDTQYF.

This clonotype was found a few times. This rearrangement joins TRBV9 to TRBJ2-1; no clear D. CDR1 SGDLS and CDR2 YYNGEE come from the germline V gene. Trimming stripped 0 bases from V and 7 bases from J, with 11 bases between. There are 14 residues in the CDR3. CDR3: CASSVGPEENEQFF. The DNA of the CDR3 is TGTGCCAGCAGCGTAGGCCCCGAGGAGAATGAGCAGTTCTTC.

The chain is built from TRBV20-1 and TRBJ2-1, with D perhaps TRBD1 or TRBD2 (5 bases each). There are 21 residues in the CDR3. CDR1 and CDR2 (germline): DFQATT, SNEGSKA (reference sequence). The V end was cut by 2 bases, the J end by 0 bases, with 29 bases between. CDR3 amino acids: CSARSPGGSGTEFSSYNEQFF. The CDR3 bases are TGCAGTGCTAGAAGCCCGGGCGGTAGTGGGACGGAATTTAGCTCCTACAATGAGCAGTTCTTC.

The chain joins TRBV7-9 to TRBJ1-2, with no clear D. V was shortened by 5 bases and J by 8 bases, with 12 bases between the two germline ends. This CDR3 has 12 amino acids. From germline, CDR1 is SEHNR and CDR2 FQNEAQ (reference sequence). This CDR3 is CASSTGRSGYTF. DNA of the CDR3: TGTGCCAGCAGCACCGGACGGTCAGGCTACACCTTC.

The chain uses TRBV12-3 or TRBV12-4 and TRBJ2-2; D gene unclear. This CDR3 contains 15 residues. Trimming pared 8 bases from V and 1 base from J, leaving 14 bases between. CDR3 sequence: CASGVATLNTGELFF. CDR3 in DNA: TGTGCCAGCGGGGTAGCTACACTGAACACCGGGGAGCTGTTTTTT.

CDR3 residues: CASSSDPNNEQFF. Here the CDR3 DNA reads TGTGCCAGCAGTTCGGACCCGAACAATGAGCAGTTCTTC. The V gene is TRBV6-5, the J gene TRBJ2-1; D is uncertain. This CDR3 spans 13 amino acids. The ends were cut back, 4 bases at V and 5 bases at J, with 9 bases in the middle. Germline V lookup: CDR1 MNHEY, CDR2 SVGAGI.

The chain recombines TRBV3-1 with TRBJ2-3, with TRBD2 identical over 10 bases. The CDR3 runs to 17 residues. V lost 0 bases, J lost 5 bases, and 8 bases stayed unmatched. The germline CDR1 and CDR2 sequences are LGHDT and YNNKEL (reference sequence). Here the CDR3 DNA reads TGTGCCAGCAGCCAAGATTGGCTAGCGGGAGATGGAGATACGCAGTATTTT. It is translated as CASSQDWLAGDGDTQYF.

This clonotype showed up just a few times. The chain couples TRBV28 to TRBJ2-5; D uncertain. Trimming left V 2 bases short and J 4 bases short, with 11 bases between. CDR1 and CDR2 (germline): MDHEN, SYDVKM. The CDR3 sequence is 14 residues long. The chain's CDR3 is CASSLGPPSETQYF. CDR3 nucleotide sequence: TGTGCCAGCAGTTTAGGTCCCCCCTCAGAGACCCAGTACTTC.

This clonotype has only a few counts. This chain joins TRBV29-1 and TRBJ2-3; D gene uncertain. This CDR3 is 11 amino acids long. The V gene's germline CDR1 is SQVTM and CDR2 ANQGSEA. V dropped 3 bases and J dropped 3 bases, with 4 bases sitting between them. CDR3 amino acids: CSVDETDTQYF. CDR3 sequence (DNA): TGCAGCGTTGACGAAACAGATACGCAGTATTTT.

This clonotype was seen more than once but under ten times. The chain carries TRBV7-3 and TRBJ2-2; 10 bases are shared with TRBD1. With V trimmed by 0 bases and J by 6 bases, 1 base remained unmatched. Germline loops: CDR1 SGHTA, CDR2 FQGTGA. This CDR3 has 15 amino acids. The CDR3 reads CASSLTGTGAGELFF. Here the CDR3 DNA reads TGTGCCAGCAGCTTAACGGGGACAGGGGCCGGGGAGCTGTTTTTT.

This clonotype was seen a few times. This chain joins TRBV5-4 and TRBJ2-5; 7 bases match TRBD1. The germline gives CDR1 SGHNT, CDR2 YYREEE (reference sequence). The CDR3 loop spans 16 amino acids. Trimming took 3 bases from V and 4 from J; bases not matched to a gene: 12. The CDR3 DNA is TGTGCCAGCAGCTGGGACCTTTCGGCAGGGGGAGAGACCCAGTACTTC. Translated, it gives CASSWDLSAGGETQYF.

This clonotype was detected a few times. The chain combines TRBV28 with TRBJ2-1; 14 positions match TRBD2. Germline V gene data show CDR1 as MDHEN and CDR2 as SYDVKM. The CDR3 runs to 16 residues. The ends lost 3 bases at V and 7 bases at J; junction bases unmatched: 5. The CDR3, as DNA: TGTGCCAGCAGTTTGGGACTAGCGGGAGAATTAAATGAGCAGTTCTTC. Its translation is CASSLGLAGELNEQFF. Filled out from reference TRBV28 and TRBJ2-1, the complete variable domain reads DVKVTQSSRYLVKRTGEKVFLECVQDMDHENMFWYRQDPGLGLRLIYFSYDVKMKEKGDIPEGYSVSREKKERFSLILESASTNQTSMYLCASSLGLAGELNEQFFGPGTRLTVL.

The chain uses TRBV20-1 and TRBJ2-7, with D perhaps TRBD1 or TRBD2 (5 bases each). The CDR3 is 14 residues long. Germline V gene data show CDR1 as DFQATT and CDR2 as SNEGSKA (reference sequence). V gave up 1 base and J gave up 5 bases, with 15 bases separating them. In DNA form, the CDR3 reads TGCAGTGCTAGAGGGGGCAGGGACCCTCACGAGCAGTACTTC. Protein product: CSARGGRDPHEQYF.

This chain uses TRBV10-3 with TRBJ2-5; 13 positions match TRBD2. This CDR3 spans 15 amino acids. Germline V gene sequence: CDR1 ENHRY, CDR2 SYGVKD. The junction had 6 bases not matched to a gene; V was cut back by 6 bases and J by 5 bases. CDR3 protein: CAISGLAGDDETQYF. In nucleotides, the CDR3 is TGTGCCATCAGCGGACTAGCGGGAGACGACGAGACCCAGTACTTC.

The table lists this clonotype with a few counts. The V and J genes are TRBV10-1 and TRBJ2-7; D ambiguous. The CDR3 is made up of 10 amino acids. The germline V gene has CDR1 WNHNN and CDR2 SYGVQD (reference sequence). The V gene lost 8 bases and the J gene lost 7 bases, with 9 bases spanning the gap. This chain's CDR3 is CASSPGEQYF. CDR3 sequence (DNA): TGCGCCAGCTCCCCCGGGGAGCAGTACTTC.

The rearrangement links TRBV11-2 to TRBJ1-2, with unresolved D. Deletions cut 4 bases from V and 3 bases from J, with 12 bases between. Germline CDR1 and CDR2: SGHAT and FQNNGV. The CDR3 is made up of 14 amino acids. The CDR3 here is CASSSSGSYYGYTF. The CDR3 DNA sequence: TGTGCCAGCAGCTCATCCGGGTCCTACTATGGCTACACCTTC.

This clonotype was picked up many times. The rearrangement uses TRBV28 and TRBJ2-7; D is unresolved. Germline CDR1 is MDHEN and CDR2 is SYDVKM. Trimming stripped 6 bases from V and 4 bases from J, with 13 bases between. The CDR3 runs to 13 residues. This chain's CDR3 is CASSSGLGYEQYF. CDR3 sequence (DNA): TGTGCCAGCAGCTCCGGGCTGGGGTACGAGCAGTACTTC.

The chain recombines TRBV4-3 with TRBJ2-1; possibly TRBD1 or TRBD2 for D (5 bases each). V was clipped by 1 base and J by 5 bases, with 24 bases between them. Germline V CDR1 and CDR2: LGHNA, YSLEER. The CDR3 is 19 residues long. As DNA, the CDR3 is TGCGCCAGCAGCCAAGGCGTTATGAGGGGATTGTTAGGCCACAATGAGCAGTTCTTC. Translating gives CASSQGVMRGLLGHNEQFF.

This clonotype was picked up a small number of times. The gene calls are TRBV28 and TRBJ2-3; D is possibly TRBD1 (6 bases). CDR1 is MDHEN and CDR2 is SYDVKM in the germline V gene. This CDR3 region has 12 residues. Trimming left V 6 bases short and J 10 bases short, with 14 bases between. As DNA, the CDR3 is TGTGCCAGCAGGACAGGTTCAGGGGCGCAGTATTTT. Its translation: CASRTGSGAQYF.